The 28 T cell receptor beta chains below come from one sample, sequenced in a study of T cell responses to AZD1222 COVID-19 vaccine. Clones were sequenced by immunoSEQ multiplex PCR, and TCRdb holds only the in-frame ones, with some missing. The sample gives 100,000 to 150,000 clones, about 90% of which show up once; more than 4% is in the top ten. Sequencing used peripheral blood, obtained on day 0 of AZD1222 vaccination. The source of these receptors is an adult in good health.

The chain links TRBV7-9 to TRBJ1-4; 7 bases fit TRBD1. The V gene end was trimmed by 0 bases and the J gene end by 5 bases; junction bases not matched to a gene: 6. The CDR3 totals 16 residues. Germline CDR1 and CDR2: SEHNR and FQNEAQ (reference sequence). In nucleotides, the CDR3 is TGTGCCAGCAGCTTAGCACTCCCACAGGGGAATGAAAAACTGTTTTTT. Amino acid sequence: CASSLALPQGNEKLFF.

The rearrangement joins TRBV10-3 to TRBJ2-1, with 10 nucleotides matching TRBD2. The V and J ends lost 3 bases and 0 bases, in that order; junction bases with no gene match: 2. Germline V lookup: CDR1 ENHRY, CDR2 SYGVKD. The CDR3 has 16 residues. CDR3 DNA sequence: TGTGCCATCAGTGAATCTAGCGGGAGCTCCTACAATGAGCAGTTCTTC. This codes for CAISESSGSSYNEQFF.

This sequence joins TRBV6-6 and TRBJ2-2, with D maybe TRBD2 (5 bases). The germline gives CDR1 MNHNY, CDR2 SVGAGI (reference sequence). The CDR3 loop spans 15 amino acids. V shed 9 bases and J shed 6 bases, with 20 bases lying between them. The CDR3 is CASSPQSGSAGELFF. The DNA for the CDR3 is TGTGCCAGTTCCCCCCAGAGTGGGAGCGCCGGGGAGCTGTTTTTT.

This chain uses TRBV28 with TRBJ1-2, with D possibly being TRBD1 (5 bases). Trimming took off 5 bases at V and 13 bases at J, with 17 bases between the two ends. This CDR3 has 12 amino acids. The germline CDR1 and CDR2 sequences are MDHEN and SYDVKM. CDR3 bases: TGTGCCAGCAGTCCCCCGGGACGGTGGTGCACCTTC. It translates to CASSPPGRWCTF.

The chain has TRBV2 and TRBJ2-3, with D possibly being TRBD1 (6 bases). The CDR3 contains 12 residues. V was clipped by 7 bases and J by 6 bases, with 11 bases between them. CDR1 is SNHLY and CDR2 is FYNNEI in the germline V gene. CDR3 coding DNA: TGTGCCAGCACTGATGACAGGGATACGCAGTATTTT. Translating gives CASTDDRDTQYF. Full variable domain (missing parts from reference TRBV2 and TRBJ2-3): EPEVTQTPSHQVTQMGQEVILRCVPISNHLYFYWYRQILGQKVEFLVSFYNNEISEKSEIFDDQFSVERPDGSNFTLKIRSTKLEDSAMYFCASTDDRDTQYFGPGTRLTVL.

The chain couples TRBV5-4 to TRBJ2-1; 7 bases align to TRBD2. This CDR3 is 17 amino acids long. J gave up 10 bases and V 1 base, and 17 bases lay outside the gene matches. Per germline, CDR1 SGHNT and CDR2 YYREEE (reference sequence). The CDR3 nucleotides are TGTGCCAGCAGCTTGCGATTCCGTACTAGCGAGAGAGGGGAGCAGTTCTTC. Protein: CASSLRFRTSERGEQFF.

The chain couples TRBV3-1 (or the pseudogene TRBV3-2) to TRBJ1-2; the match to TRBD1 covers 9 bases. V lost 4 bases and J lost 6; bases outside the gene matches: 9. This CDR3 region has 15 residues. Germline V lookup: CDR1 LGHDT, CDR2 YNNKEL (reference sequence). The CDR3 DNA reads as TGTGCCAGCAGCCGAAAAACCGGGACAGGGCATGGCTACACCTTC. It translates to CASSRKTGTGHGYTF.

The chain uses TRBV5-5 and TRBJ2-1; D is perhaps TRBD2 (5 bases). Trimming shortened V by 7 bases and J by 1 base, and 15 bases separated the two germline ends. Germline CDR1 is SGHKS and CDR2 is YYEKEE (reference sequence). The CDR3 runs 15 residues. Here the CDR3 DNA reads TGTGCCAGCCGGCTGGGGAGCTGGTCCTACAATGAGCAGTTCTTC. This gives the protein CASRLGSWSYNEQFF.

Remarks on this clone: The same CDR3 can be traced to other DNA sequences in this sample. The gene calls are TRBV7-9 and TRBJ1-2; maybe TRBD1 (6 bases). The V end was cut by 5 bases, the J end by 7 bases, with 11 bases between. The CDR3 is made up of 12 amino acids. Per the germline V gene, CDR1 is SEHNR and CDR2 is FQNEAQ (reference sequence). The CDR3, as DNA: TGTGCCAGCAGCCCTGAGGGGGTTGGCTACACCTTC. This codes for CASSPEGVGYTF.

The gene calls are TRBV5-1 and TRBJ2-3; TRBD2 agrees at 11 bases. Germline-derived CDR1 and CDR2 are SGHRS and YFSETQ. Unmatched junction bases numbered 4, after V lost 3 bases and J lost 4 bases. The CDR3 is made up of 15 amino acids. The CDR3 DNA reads TGCGCCAGCAGCTCCCTAGCGGGAGGCCCAGATACGCAGTATTTT. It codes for CASSSLAGGPDTQYF.

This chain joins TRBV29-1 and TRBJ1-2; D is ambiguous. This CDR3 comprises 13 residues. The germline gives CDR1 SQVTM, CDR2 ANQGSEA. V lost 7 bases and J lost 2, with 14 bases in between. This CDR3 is CSALQVTNYGYTF. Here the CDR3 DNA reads TGCAGCGCCCTCCAGGTGACGAACTATGGCTACACCTTC. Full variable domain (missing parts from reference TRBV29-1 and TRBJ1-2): SAVISQKPSRDICQRGTSLTIQCQVDSQVTMMFWYRQQPGQSLTLIATANQGSEATYESGFVIDKFPISRPNLTFSTLTVSNMSPEDSSIYLCSALQVTNYGYTFGSGTRLTVV.

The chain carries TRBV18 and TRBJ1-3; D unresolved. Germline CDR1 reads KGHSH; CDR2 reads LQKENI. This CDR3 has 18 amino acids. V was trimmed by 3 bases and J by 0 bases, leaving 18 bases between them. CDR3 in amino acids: CASSPMVGQQVSGNTIYF. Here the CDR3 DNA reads TGTGCCAGCTCACCTATGGTCGGGCAGCAAGTCTCTGGAAACACCATATATTTT.

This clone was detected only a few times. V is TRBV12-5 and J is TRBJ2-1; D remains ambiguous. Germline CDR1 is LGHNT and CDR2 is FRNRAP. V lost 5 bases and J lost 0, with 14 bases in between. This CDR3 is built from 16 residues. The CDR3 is CASGPAQVSSYNEQFF. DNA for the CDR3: TGTGCTAGTGGTCCCGCCCAGGTGAGCTCCTACAATGAGCAGTTCTTC.

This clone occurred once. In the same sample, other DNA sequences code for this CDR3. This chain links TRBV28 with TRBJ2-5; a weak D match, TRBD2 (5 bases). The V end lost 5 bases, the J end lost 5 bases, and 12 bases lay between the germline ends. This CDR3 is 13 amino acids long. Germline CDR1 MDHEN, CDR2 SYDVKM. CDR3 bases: TGTGCCAGCAGTCCCTCGGGGAGCGAGACCCAGTACTTC. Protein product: CASSPSGSETQYF.

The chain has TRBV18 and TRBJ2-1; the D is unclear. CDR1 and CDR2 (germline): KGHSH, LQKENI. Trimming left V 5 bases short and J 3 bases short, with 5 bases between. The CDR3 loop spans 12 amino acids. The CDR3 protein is CASSDNYNEQFF. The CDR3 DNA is TGTGCCAGCTCAGACAACTACAATGAGCAGTTCTTC.

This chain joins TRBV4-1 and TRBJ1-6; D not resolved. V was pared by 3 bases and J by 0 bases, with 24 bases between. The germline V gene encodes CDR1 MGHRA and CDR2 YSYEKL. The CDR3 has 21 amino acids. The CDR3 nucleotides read TGCGCCAGCAGCCAGGAAGGCCTGGCAGCTCTGGGGAACTCCTATAATTCACCCCTCCACTTT. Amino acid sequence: CASSQEGLAALGNSYNSPLHF.

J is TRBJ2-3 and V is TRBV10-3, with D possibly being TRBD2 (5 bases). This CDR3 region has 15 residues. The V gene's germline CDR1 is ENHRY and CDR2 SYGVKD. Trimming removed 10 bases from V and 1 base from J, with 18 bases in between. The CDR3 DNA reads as TGTGCCACCTCTACCCCCAGGACTCGCACAGATACGCAGTATTTT. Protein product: CATSTPRTRTDTQYF.

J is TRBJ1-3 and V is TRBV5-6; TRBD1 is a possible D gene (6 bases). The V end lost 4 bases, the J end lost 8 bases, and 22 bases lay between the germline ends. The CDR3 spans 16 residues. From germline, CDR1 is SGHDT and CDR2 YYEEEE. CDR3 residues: CASSPFPGGFGDTIYF. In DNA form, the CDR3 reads TGTGCCAGCAGCCCCTTCCCCGGGGGCTTCGGGGACACCATATATTTT.

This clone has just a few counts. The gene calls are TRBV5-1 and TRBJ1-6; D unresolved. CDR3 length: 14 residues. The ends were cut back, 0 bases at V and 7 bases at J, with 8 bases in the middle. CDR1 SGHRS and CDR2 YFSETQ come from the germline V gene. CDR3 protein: CASSLVGENSPLHF. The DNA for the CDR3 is TGCGCCAGCAGCTTGGTCGGGGAAAATTCACCCCTCCACTTT.

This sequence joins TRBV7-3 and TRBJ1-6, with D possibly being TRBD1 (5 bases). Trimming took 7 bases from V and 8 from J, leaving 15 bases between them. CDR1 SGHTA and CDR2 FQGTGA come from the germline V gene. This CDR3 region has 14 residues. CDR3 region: CASKGQGLDSPLHF. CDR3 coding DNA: TGTGCCAGCAAAGGCCAGGGTCTTGATTCACCCCTCCACTTT.

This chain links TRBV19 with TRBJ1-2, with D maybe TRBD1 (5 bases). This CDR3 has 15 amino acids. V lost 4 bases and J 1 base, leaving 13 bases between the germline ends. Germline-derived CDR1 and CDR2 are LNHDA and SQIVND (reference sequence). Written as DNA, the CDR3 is TGTGCCAGTAGTACCCTGACAGCCGATAACTATGGCTACACCTTC. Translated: CASSTLTADNYGYTF.

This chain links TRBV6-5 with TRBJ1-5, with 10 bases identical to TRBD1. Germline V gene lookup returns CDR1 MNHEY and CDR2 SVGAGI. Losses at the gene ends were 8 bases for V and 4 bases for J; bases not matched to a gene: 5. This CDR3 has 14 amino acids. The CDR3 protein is CASATDRGNQPQHF. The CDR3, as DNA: TGTGCCAGCGCGACGGACAGGGGGAATCAGCCCCAGCATTTT.

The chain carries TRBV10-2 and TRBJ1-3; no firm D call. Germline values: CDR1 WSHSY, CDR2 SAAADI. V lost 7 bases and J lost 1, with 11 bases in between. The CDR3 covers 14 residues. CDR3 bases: TGCGCCAGCAATCACGACATTTCTGGAAACACCATATATTTT. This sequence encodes CASNHDISGNTIYF.

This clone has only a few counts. CDR3 in DNA: TGTGCCACCGCGGACAGGGCTAGCTCCTACAATGAGCAGTTCTTC. Translating gives CATADRASSYNEQFF. The V and J genes are TRBV24-1 and TRBJ2-1, with 8 positions matching TRBD1. Germline CDR1 KGHDR, CDR2 SFDVKD. CDR3 length: 15 residues. Trimming at V came to 9 bases and at J to 0 bases, leaving 6 bases not matched to a gene.

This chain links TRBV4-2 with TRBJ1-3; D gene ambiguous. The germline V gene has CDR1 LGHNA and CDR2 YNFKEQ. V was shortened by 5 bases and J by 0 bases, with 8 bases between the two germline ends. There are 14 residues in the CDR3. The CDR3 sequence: CASSSRLSGNTIYF. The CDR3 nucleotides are TGTGCCAGCAGCTCCCGGCTCTCTGGAAACACCATATATTTT.

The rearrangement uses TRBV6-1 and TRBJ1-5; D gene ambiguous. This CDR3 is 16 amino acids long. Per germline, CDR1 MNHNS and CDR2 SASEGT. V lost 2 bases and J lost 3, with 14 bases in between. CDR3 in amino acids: CASSEIGSPANQPQHF. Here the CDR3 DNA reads TGTGCCAGCAGTGAAATTGGCAGCCCCGCCAATCAGCCCCAGCATTTT.

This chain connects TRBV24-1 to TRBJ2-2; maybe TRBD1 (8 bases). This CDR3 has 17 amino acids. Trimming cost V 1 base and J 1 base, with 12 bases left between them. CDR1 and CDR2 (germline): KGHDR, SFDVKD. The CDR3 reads CATSDLSGTGNTGELFF. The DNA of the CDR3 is TGTGCCACCAGTGATTTAAGCGGGACAGGGAACACCGGGGAGCTGTTTTTT.

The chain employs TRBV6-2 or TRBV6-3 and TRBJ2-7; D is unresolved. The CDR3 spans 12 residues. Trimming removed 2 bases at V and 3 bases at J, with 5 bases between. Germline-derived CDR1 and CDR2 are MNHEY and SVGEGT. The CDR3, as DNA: TGTGCCAGCAGTTACATGGGCTACGAGCAGTACTTC. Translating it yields CASSYMGYEQYF.